This entry lists 5 T cell receptor beta chains sequenced from one sample in a study of cytomegalovirus exposure and HLA in healthy donors. Primers for the PCR totalled 60 Vbeta and 13 Jbeta. Clones were read by immunoSEQ multiplex PCR, and TCRdb kept only the in-frame ones, dropping some. The table lists approximately 150,000 clones, 80% of them singletons, with 14% in the top ten. Sequencing input: PBMCs. Receptors were obtained from a woman aged 40-49 years in good health and CMV-seronegative.

The rearrangement joins TRBV10-1 to TRBJ1-5, with TRBD1 identical over 9 bases. The V and J ends lost 8 bases and 0 bases, in that order; junction bases with no gene match: 2. The CDR3 extends over 14 amino acids. Germline V gene lookup returns CDR1 WNHNN and CDR2 SYGVQD (reference sequence). The CDR3 region has the DNA TGCGCCAGCCCGGACAGGGGTAGCAATCAGCCCCAGCATTTT. Encoded protein: CASPDRGSNQPQHF.

Notes on this clone: Germline is not matched at one junction end, which may reflect a read error. The chain recombines TRBV11-2 with TRBJ2-6; 10 positions agree with TRBD1. Germline V gene data show CDR1 as SGHAT and CDR2 as FQNNGV. The CDR3 sequence is 18 residues long. CDR3 nucleotides: TGTGCCAGCAGCTTAGACCGGGACAGGGGCCCCGGGGCCAACGGCCTGACTTTC. Residues: CASSLDRDRGPGANGLTF.

The V gene is TRBV10-2, the J gene TRBJ2-2, with 12 bases that match TRBD2. Per the germline V gene, CDR1 is WSHSY and CDR2 is SAAADI. The CDR3 covers 17 residues. V lost 3 bases and J lost 3; bases outside the gene matches: 5. In DNA, the CDR3 is TGCGCCAGCAGTGACCCTAGCGGGGGGGCTCACACCGGGGAGCTGTTTTTT. Amino acid sequence: CASSDPSGGAHTGELFF.

This clone turned up a few times. This chain joins TRBV27 and TRBJ2-7; 11 bases fit TRBD2. The CDR3 has 19 residues. The germline V gene has CDR1 MNHEY and CDR2 SMNVEV (reference sequence). V was clipped by 5 bases and J by 3 bases; unmatched bases: 18. The CDR3 spells CASSLLRGSGGGDDYEQYF. The CDR3 DNA follows: TGTGCCAGCAGTCTGCTGAGGGGTAGCGGGGGGGGAGACGACTACGAGCAGTACTTC.

The CDR3: CASSTYPGTGDGYTF. CDR3 coding DNA: TGTGCCAGCAGCACCTACCCCGGGACAGGGGACGGCTACACCTTC. V usage is TRBV21-1 and J usage is TRBJ1-2; TRBD1 is taken as the D call from the table, unchecked against the DNA. TRBV21-1 is deemed a pseudogene. The CDR3 runs 15 residues.